This T cell receptor beta chain was sequenced for a study of blood T cell repertoires in COVID-19. About the study: Both acute and convalescent COVID-19 samples were obtained from the United States, Italy and Spain.

Patients from Seattle were sampled longitudinally, starting during active infection. Sequencing was performed with immunoSEQ multiplex PCR; in TCRdb, only in-frame clones are kept and a portion is missing. The table includes approximately 500,000 clones, roughly nine tenths detected once. The sample consisted of peripheral blood. The sequence derives from a woman in her fifties or sixties with COVID-19, enrolled during active disease.

CDR3 residues: CASSLRTYGYTF. The CDR3 nucleotides read TGTGCCAGCAGTCTGCGCACCTATGGCTACACCTTC. The chain couples TRBV12-3 or TRBV12-4 to TRBJ1-2, with D uncertain. The V end lost 5 bases, the J end lost 4 bases, and 8 bases lay between the germline ends. The length of the CDR3 is 12 residues.